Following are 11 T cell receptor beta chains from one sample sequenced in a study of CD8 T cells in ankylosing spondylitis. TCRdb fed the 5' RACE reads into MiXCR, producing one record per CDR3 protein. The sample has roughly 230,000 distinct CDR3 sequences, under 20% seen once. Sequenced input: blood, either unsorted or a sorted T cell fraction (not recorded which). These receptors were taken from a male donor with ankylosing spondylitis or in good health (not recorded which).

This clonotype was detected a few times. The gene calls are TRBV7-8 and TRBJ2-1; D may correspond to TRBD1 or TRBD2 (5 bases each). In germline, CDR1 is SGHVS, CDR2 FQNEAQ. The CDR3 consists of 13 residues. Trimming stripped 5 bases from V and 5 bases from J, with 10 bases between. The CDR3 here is CASSPGTDNEQFF. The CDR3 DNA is TGTGCCAGCAGCCCCGGGACCGACAATGAGCAGTTCTTC.

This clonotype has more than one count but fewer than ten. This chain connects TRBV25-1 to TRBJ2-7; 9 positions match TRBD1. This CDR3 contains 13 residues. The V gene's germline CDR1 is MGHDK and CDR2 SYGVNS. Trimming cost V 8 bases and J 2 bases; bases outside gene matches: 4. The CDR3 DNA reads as TGTGCCAGCCGCCGGGACAGGGCCTACGAGCAGTACTTC. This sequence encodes CASRRDRAYEQYF.

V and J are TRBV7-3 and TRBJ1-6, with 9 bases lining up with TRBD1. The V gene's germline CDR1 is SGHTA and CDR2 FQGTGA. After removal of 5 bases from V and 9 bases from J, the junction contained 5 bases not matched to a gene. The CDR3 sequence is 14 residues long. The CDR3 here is CASSLTGGGSPLHF. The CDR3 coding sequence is TGTGCCAGCAGCCTGACAGGGGGAGGTTCACCCCTCCACTTT.

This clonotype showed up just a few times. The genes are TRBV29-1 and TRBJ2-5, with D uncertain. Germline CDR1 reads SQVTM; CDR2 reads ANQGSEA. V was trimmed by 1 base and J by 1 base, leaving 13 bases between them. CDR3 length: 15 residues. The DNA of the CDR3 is TGCAGCGTTGAAGTAGTTAGATACCCCCAAGAGACCCAGTACTTC. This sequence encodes CSVEVVRYPQETQYF.

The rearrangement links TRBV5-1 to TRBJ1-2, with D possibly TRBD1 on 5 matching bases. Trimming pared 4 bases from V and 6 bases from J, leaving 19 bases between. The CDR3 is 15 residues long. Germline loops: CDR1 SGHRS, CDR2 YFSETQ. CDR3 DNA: TGCGCCAGCAGCCCCACGCGGGGCGGGGGTAATGGCTACACCTTC. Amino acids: CASSPTRGGGNGYTF. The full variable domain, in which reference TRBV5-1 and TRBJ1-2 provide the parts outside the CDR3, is KAGVTQTPRYLIKTRGQQVTLSCSPISGHRSVSWYQQTPGQGLQFLFEYFSETQRNKGNFPGRFSGRQFSNSRSEMNVSTLELGDSALYLCASSPTRGGGNGYTFGSGTRLTVV.

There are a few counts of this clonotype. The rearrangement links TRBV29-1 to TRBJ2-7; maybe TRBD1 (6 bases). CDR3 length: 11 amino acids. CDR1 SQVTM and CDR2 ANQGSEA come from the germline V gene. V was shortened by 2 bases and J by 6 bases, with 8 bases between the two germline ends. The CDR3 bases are TGCAGCGTTGAAAAGGGGGTCGAGCAGTACTTC. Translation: CSVEKGVEQYF.

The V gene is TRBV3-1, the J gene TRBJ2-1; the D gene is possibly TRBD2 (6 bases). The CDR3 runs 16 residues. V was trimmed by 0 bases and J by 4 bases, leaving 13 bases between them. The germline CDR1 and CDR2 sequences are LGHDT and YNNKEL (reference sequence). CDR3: CASSQDGGAGYNEQFF. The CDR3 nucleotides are TGTGCCAGCAGCCAAGACGGGGGAGCCGGATACAATGAGCAGTTCTTC.

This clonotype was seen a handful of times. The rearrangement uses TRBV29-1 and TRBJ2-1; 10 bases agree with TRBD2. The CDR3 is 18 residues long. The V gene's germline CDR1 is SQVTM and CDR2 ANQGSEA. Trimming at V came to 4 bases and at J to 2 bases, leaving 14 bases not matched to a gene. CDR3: CSVVGLAGEGFTYNEQFF. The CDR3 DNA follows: TGCAGCGTTGTCGGTCTAGCGGGAGAAGGGTTTACCTACAATGAGCAGTTCTTC.

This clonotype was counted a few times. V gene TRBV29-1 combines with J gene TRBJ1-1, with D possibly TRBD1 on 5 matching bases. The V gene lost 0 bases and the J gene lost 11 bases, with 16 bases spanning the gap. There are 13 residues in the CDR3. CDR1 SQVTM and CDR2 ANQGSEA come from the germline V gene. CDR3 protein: CSVEESNGGAAFF. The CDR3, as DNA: TGCAGCGTTGAAGAGAGTAATGGCGGGGCCGCTTTCTTT.

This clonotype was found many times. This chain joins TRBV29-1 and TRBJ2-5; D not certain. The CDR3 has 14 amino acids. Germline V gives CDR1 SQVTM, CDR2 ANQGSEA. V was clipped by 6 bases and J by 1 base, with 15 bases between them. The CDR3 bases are TGCAGCGTGGACCTTGATGAGGCCCAAGAGACCCAGTACTTC. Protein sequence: CSVDLDEAQETQYF.

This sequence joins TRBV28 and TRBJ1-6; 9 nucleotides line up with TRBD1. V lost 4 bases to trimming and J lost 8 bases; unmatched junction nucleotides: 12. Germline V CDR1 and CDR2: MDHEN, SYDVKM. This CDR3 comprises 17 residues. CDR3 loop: CASSYTGTGFYDSPLHF. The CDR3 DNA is TGTGCCAGCAGTTATACCGGGACAGGGTTTTATGATTCACCCCTCCACTTT.